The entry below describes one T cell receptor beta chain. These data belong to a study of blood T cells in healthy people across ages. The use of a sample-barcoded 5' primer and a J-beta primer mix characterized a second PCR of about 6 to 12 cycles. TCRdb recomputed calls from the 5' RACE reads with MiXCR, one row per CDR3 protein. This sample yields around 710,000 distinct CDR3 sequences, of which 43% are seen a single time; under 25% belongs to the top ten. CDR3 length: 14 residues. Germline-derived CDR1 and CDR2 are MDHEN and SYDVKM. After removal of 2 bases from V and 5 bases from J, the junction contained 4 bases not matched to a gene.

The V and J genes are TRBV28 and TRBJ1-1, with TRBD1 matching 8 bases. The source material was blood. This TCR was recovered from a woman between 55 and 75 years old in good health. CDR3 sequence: CASSLQGALTEAFF. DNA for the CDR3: TGTGCCAGCAGTTTACAGGGGGCGCTTACTGAAGCTTTCTTT.